These 22 T cell receptor beta chains were all obtained from the same sample, sequenced in a study of T-cell reconstitution after alpha-beta-depleted transplantation in children. Unique molecular identifiers were incorporated during preparation of the TCRbeta library. Using its own MiXCR run on the PCR reads, TCRdb lists one record per CDR3 protein. The table shows a few hundred thousand distinct CDR3 sequences, with around 10% occurring only once. This specimen was PBMCs, taken before TCRalphabeta/CD19-depleted stem cell transplant. The receptor source for this set is a boy in the first two years of life with acute myeloid leukemia, due to receive a stem cell transplant.

With regard to this clonotype: A much larger clone lies one base from this, so it may be a read error. This chain joins TRBV12-5 and TRBJ2-7, with 13 bases aligning to TRBD2. The CDR3 spans 13 residues. The germline CDR1 and CDR2 sequences are LGHNT and FRNRAP. The CDR3 DNA sequence: TGTGCTAGTGGGGGGACTAGCGGGAACGACCAGTACTTC. Protein product: CASGGTSGNDQYF.

This clonotype showed up many times. The CDR3: CASSSATVLRTEAFF. In nucleotides, the CDR3 is TGTGCCAGCAGTTCAGCGACAGTCCTGAGGACTGAAGCTTTCTTT. The chain recombines TRBV6-5 with TRBJ1-1; TRBD1 is a possible D gene (5 bases). CDR3 size: 15 residues. The germline V gene has CDR1 MNHEY and CDR2 SVGAGI. The germline V and J ends were trimmed by 4 bases and 5 bases, with 17 bases remaining between them.

The rearrangement links TRBV30 to TRBJ1-2; TRBD1 is a possible D gene (5 bases). Trimming removed 0 bases at V and 4 bases at J, with 6 bases between. The germline V gene has CDR1 GTSNPN and CDR2 SVGIG (reference sequence). This CDR3 is built from 12 residues. The CDR3 region is CAWSVQVYGYTF. CDR3 DNA: TGTGCCTGGAGTGTACAGGTCTATGGCTACACCTTC.

J is TRBJ2-3 and V is TRBV7-9; TRBD1 agrees at 12 bases. Germline-derived CDR1 and CDR2 are SEHNR and FQNEAQ (reference sequence). J gave up 4 bases and V 0 bases, and 5 bases lay outside the gene matches. There are 17 residues in the CDR3. This CDR3 reads CASSLARDRGLADTQYF. In DNA form, the CDR3 reads TGTGCCAGCAGCTTAGCCCGGGACAGGGGGCTTGCAGATACGCAGTATTTT.

This clonotype was observed at least ten times. V and J are TRBV11-2 and TRBJ1-3; D ambiguous. This CDR3 contains 17 residues. Trimming removed 5 bases at V and 0 bases at J, with 17 bases between. CDR1 is SGHAT and CDR2 is FQNNGV in the germline V gene. In DNA, the CDR3 is TGTGCCAGCAGCCGGGCGACGAAGTTTCTCTCTGGAAACACCATATATTTT. Translating gives CASSRATKFLSGNTIYF. Full variable domain (remainder filled in from reference TRBV11-2 and TRBJ1-3): EAGVAQSPRYKIIEKRQSVAFWCNPISGHATLYWYQQILGQGPKLLIQFQNNGVVDDSQLPKDRFSAERLKGVDSTLKIQPAKLEDSAVYLCASSRATKFLSGNTIYFGEGSWLTVV.

This clonotype was seen repeatedly, ten times or more. The rearrangement links TRBV5-1 to TRBJ2-7; weak D call: TRBD1 (5 bases). Germline-derived CDR1 and CDR2 are SGHRS and YFSETQ. This CDR3 is built from 14 residues. V was cut by 0 bases and J by 5 bases, with 12 bases left in between. The chain's CDR3 is CASSLEVRADEQYF. The CDR3 DNA follows: TGCGCCAGCAGCTTGGAGGTCAGGGCCGACGAGCAGTACTTC.

There are many counts of this clonotype. This rearrangement joins TRBV9 to TRBJ1-1; TRBD1 is a possible D gene (5 bases). Per germline, CDR1 SGDLS and CDR2 YYNGEE. The germline V and J ends were trimmed by 4 bases and 11 bases, with 15 bases remaining between them. The CDR3 is made up of 12 amino acids. DNA for the CDR3: TGTGCCAGCAGCCCCTCGGGGGTGTGGGCTTTCTTT. As protein: CASSPSGVWAFF.

This clonotype was seen many times. The chain uses TRBV11-1 and TRBJ2-1; possible D gene TRBD1, 5 bases. Germline CDR1 reads SGHAT; CDR2 reads FQDESV (reference sequence). This CDR3 contains 14 residues. Trimming left V 2 bases short and J 2 bases short, with 7 bases between. The DNA of the CDR3 is TGTGCCAGCAGCTTAAGGGGCCCCTACAATGAGCAGTTCTTC. Translated, it gives CASSLRGPYNEQFF.

This clonotype was counted at least ten times. J is TRBJ1-5 and V is TRBV6-2 or TRBV6-3; D not resolved. The V gene's germline CDR1 is MNHEY and CDR2 SVGEGT. The CDR3 extends over 14 amino acids. The germline V and J ends were trimmed by 8 bases and 0 bases, with 11 bases remaining between them. CDR3 amino acids: CASGPVPSNQPQHF. In DNA, the CDR3 is TGTGCCAGCGGTCCAGTCCCTAGCAATCAGCCCCAGCATTTT.

This clonotype was counted many times. V gene TRBV12-3 or TRBV12-4 combines with J gene TRBJ2-5; 11 nucleotides align to TRBD2. The CDR3 contains 15 residues. V gave up 6 bases and J gave up 5 bases; unmatched junction bases: 8. The CDR3 spells CASSLSGRGWETQYF. The DNA for the CDR3 is TGTGCCAGCAGCCTTAGCGGGAGGGGATGGGAGACCCAGTACTTC.

This clonotype was seen many times. The chain carries TRBV20-1 and TRBJ2-5, with 8 bases that match TRBD1. The CDR3 is made up of 13 amino acids. Germline V gene sequence: CDR1 DFQATT, CDR2 SNEGSKA (reference sequence). V gave up 4 bases and J gave up 4 bases; unmatched junction bases: 5. The CDR3 bases are TGCAGTGCTATGACAGGGGCCCCAGAGACCCAGTACTTC. This codes for CSAMTGAPETQYF.

This clonotype was seen just once. This clone may be a read error of a much larger clone one base away. The chain recombines TRBV5-6 with TRBJ2-5, with no clear D. CDR1 is SGHDT and CDR2 is YYEEEE in the germline V gene. This CDR3 has 15 amino acids. The CDR3 DNA is TGTGCCAGCAGCTTGGAAAGGGCAGGCCAAGAGGCCCAGTACTTC. Its protein is CASSLERAGQEAQYF.

The chain uses TRBV12-3 or TRBV12-4 and TRBJ2-7; D is perhaps TRBD1 or TRBD2 (5 bases each). V was clipped by 3 bases and J by 6 bases, with 9 bases between them. The length of the CDR3 is 12 residues. The CDR3 nucleotides read TGTGCCAGCAGTTTGGGGACCCCCGAGCAGTACTTC. Amino acids: CASSLGTPEQYF.

The table lists this clonotype with a few counts. This rearrangement joins TRBV20-1 to TRBJ2-7; maybe TRBD2 (7 bases). Germline lookup yields CDR1 DFQATT and CDR2 SNEGSKA (reference sequence). Trimming removed 0 bases at V and 7 bases at J, with 13 bases between. The CDR3 sequence is 13 residues long. The CDR3 here is CSAREGGLREQYF. DNA of the CDR3: TGCAGTGCTAGAGAGGGGGGGCTGCGGGAGCAGTACTTC.

This clonotype was recorded at least ten times. V and J are TRBV7-2 and TRBJ2-7; 8 bases map to TRBD1. Germline CDR1 and CDR2: SGHTA and FQGNSA. V lost 4 bases, J lost 6 bases, and 11 bases stayed unmatched. This CDR3 is 15 amino acids long. This CDR3 is CASSSQGARSIEQYF. In DNA, the CDR3 is TGTGCCAGCAGCTCTCAGGGGGCGCGTTCTATCGAGCAGTACTTC.

This clonotype was seen repeatedly, ten times or more. V usage is TRBV7-2 and J usage is TRBJ1-1; 7 bases fit TRBD1. CDR1 SGHTA and CDR2 FQGNSA come from the germline V gene. The CDR3 extends over 15 amino acids. V lost 0 bases and J lost 4; bases outside the gene matches: 5. DNA for the CDR3: TGTGCCAGCAGCTTAGCGAGGGGGCCGGGCACTGAAGCTTTCTTT. It is translated as CASSLARGPGTEAFF.

This clonotype was counted at least ten times. The rearrangement links TRBV10-3 to TRBJ2-1; 11 bases agree with TRBD2. Germline CDR1 reads ENHRY; CDR2 reads SYGVKD. With 4 bases clipped from V and 6 bases from J, the junction kept 2 bases outside the gene matches. The CDR3 is 14 residues long. CDR3 region: CAISVAGGPNEQFF. The DNA of the CDR3 is TGTGCCATCAGTGTAGCGGGGGGGCCCAATGAGCAGTTCTTC.

This clonotype was counted a single time. A much larger clone lies a single base off, so this may be a read error. This chain links TRBV16 with TRBJ1-2; D is unclear. This CDR3 has 13 amino acids. CDR1 and CDR2 (germline): KGHSY, FQNENV. The CDR3 DNA is TGTGCCAGCAGCCAAGAACCTACGGATGGCTTCACCTTC. Its translation: CASSQEPTDGFTF.

Many counts were recorded for this clonotype. The chain joins TRBV7-6 to TRBJ2-3; D is perhaps TRBD1 or TRBD2 (6 bases each). This CDR3 comprises 16 residues. V lost 3 bases, J lost 6 bases, and 19 bases lay in between. Germline loops: CDR1 SGHVS, CDR2 FNYEAQ. CDR3 region: CASSFQGWGAGDTQYF. The CDR3, as DNA: TGTGCCAGCAGCTTCCAGGGTTGGGGGGCTGGGGATACGCAGTATTTT. The full variable domain, completed using reference TRBV7-6 and TRBJ2-3, is GAGVSQSPRYKVTKRGQDVALRCDPISGHVSLYWYRQALGQGPEFLTYFNYEAQQDKSGLPNDRFSAERPEGSISTLTIQRTEQRDSAMYRCASSFQGWGAGDTQYFGPGTRLTVL.

A note on this clonotype: A read error is possible here, since a much larger clone lies one base away. This sequence joins TRBV7-8 and TRBJ2-7; TRBD2 agrees at 11 bases. Germline assignment: CDR1 SGHVS and CDR2 FQNEAQ. This CDR3 region has 15 residues. The CDR3 is CASSSPGLAAYEKYF. DNA for the CDR3: TGTGCCAGCAGCTCCCCGGGACTAGCGGCCTACGAGAAGTACTTC.

The chain uses TRBV5-1 and TRBJ1-1; the D gene is possibly TRBD1 (6 bases). The V gene lost 4 bases and the J gene lost 2 bases, with 15 bases spanning the gap. The germline CDR1 and CDR2 sequences are SGHRS and YFSETQ. This CDR3 has 15 residues. CDR3: CASSPRTDVNTEAFF. The CDR3 DNA sequence: TGCGCCAGCAGCCCGCGGACAGACGTTAACACTGAAGCTTTCTTT.

This clonotype appeared many times. The chain has TRBV29-1 and TRBJ2-2, with 8 nucleotides matching TRBD2. J gave up 5 bases and V 4 bases, and 9 bases lay outside the gene matches. This CDR3 contains 15 residues. CDR1 is SQVTM and CDR2 is ANQGSEA in the germline V gene. The CDR3 DNA follows: TGCAGCGTTGCCCGTAGCGGGAAGGGAACCGGGGAGCTGTTTTTT. It specifies CSVARSGKGTGELFF.